The 27 T cell receptor beta chains below all came from one sample that was sequenced in a study of blood T cell repertoires in COVID-19. Repertoires were generated with immunoSEQ multiplex PCR, while TCRdb's copy carries only in-frame clones and drops some. This sample has about 59,000 clones, with around 92% found just once. The sample consisted of peripheral blood. The receptors originated from a human donor in a cohort sampled during active COVID-19.

This clone was counted once. The chain combines TRBV30 with TRBJ1-1; maybe TRBD1 (5 bases). The CDR3 sequence is 12 residues long. Trimming took 4 bases from V and 4 from J, leaving 10 bases between them. CDR1 and CDR2 from the germline V gene are GTSNPN and SVGIG (reference sequence). The CDR3 nucleotides are TGTGCCTGGAAAGGGGCAGGCACTGAAGCTTTCTTT. Encoded protein: CAWKGAGTEAFF.

The rearrangement uses TRBV14 and TRBJ2-3, with 10 bases identical to TRBD2. Germline CDR1 and CDR2: SGHDN and FVKESK. J was trimmed by 4 bases and V by 0 bases; bases with no gene match: 4. The CDR3 length is 16 residues. CDR3 residues: CASSQEVAGGPDTQYF. In DNA form, the CDR3 reads TGTGCCAGCAGCCAAGAGGTAGCGGGGGGACCAGATACGCAGTATTTT.

The chain carries TRBV5-1 and TRBJ2-3; D uncertain. The CDR3 runs 14 residues. Between the trimmed V and J ends, which lost 3 bases and 2 bases, there was a span of 10 bases. Germline CDR1 and CDR2: SGHRS and YFSETQ. The CDR3 DNA reads as TGCGCCAGCAGCTCGCTACCCAACACAGATACGCAGTATTTT. Translating gives CASSSLPNTDTQYF.

The chain employs TRBV19 and TRBJ2-7; 10 bases line up with TRBD1. Trimming removed 6 bases from V and 7 bases from J; junction bases left unmatched: 15. Germline V lookup: CDR1 LNHDA, CDR2 SQIVND (reference sequence). The CDR3 is made up of 16 amino acids. CDR3 amino acids: CASSRLSGQGPREQYF. The CDR3 nucleotides read TGTGCCAGTAGCCGACTTTCGGGACAGGGGCCTCGGGAGCAGTACTTC.

As DNA, the CDR3 is TGTGCCAGAAGCGGCCGGGACAGGGGGCTTCAGCCCCAGCATTTT. Residues: CARSGRDRGLQPQHF. The V gene is TRBV5-3, the J gene TRBJ1-5, with TRBD1 matching over 12 bases. TRBV5-3 is flagged as an ORF with uncertain function. V shed 4 bases and J 6 bases; nucleotides not matched to a gene: 5. CDR3 length: 15 amino acids.

The chain has TRBV11-1 and TRBJ2-5; 9 bases fit TRBD1. The CDR3 spans 14 residues. Looked up from germline, CDR1 is SGHAT and CDR2 is FQDESV (reference sequence). V trimming: 4 bases; J trimming: 5 bases; junction bases outside the gene matches: 5. The CDR3 loop is CASSYNRGQETQYF. The CDR3 region has the DNA TGTGCCAGCAGCTACAACAGGGGGCAGGAGACCCAGTACTTC.

V gene TRBV6-1 combines with J gene TRBJ2-7; 9 bases match TRBD1. Trimming took 3 bases from V and 2 from J; bases not matched to a gene: 5. CDR1 MNHNS and CDR2 SASEGT come from the germline V gene. The CDR3 has 15 amino acids. CDR3 region: CASSETGQGPYEQYF. The CDR3 DNA reads as TGTGCCAGCAGTGAGACGGGACAGGGACCCTACGAGCAGTACTTC.

As concerns this clone: One junction end disagrees with the germline gene, perhaps due to a read error. Other DNA sequences within the sample encode an identical CDR3. This chain connects TRBV7-9 to TRBJ2-1, with 7 bases matching TRBD2. The CDR3 has 16 amino acids. Germline values: CDR1 SEHNR, CDR2 FQNEAQ (reference sequence). The CDR3 protein is CASSLAGWGGYNEQFF. DNA for the CDR3: TGTGCCAGCAGCCTAGCCGGGTGGGGGGGCTACAATGAGCAGTTCTTC.

V and J are TRBV27 and TRBJ2-7, with 7 bases lining up with TRBD1. The CDR3 is 16 amino acids. V lost 5 bases and J lost 0; bases outside the gene matches: 10. CDR1 MNHEY and CDR2 SMNVEV come from the germline V gene (reference sequence). CDR3 in DNA: TGTGCCAGCAGTGCGAGACAGGGCCCAAGCTCCTACGAGCAGTACTTC. The encoded protein is CASSARQGPSSYEQYF.

J is TRBJ1-1 and V is TRBV9; no definite D call. The germline V gene encodes CDR1 SGDLS and CDR2 YYNGEE. Trimming pared 7 bases from V and 7 bases from J, leaving 20 bases between. This CDR3 is built from 14 residues. CDR3 nucleotide sequence: TGTGCCAGCTCCGTGGCCGGTAAGGACTATGAAGCTTTCTTT. Protein product: CASSVAGKDYEAFF.

The genes are TRBV10-3 and TRBJ1-3; the match to TRBD1 covers 8 bases. J gave up 2 bases and V 8 bases, and 5 bases lay outside the gene matches. The CDR3 sequence is 14 residues long. Germline assignment: CDR1 ENHRY and CDR2 SYGVKD. CDR3: CAIGQGAAGNTIYF. DNA of the CDR3: TGTGCCATCGGCCAGGGGGCAGCTGGAAACACCATATATTTT.

The rearrangement links TRBV7-8 to TRBJ1-1; perhaps TRBD1 as D (5 bases). Germline CDR1 is SGHVS and CDR2 is FQNEAQ. This CDR3 spans 16 amino acids. V was trimmed by 7 bases and J by 3 bases, leaving 21 bases between them. The CDR3 sequence is CASNPRRQGGYTEAFF. The CDR3 DNA follows: TGTGCCAGCAACCCCCGGAGGCAGGGAGGATACACTGAAGCTTTCTTT.

With respect to this clone: The same CDR3 is also encoded by other DNA sequences in this sample. The chain joins TRBV5-1 to TRBJ2-5; D is undetermined. CDR1 and CDR2 (germline): SGHRS, YFSETQ. CDR3 size: 15 residues. V was shortened by 8 bases and J by 5 bases, with 22 bases between the two germline ends. As DNA, the CDR3 is TGCGCCAGTAGCAAAAGACTGGCTTCCAAGGAGACCCAGTACTTC. It specifies CASSKRLASKETQYF.

The rearrangement uses TRBV20-1 and TRBJ2-5, with 10 bases that match TRBD2. The germline V gene encodes CDR1 DFQATT and CDR2 SNEGSKA (reference sequence). The CDR3 consists of 15 residues. The junction had 6 bases not matched to a gene; V was cut back by 3 bases and J by 2 bases. The CDR3 nucleotides read TGCAGTGCTAGTGGGAGGGGACTAGCGCAAGAGACCCAGTACTTC. This translates into CSASGRGLAQETQYF.

The chain carries TRBV4-3 and TRBJ2-7; D perhaps matches TRBD2 (6 bases). Germline CDR1 is LGHNA and CDR2 is YSLEER. Trimming pared 0 bases from V and 3 bases from J, leaving 12 bases between. The CDR3 contains 15 residues. The CDR3 sequence: CASSQEGRQGYEQYF. CDR3 in DNA: TGCGCCAGCAGCCAAGAGGGGAGGCAGGGCTACGAGCAGTACTTC.

The genes are TRBV7-9 and TRBJ1-3; D unclear. CDR1 and CDR2 from the germline V gene are SEHNR and FQNEAQ (reference sequence). The CDR3 contains 16 residues. The V and J ends lost 1 base and 0 bases respectively, with 10 bases between them. Here the CDR3 DNA reads TGTGCCAGCAGCTTAGTGGCGGCAGCCTCTGGAAACACCATATATTTT. It yields the protein CASSLVAAASGNTIYF.

The chain recombines TRBV30 with TRBJ1-3; D unresolved. Germline assignment: CDR1 GTSNPN and CDR2 SVGIG (reference sequence). There are 14 residues in the CDR3. V was clipped by 4 bases and J by 0 bases, with 10 bases between them. CDR3 sequence: CAWNRAFSGNTIYF. CDR3 bases: TGTGCCTGGAATAGAGCGTTCTCTGGAAACACCATATATTTT. The full variable domain, with the rest looked up from reference TRBV30 and TRBJ1-3, is SQTIHQWPATLVQPVGSPLSLECTVEGTSNPNLYWYRQAAGRGLQLLFYSVGIGQISSEVPQNLSASRPQDRQFILSSKKLLLSDSGFYLCAWNRAFSGNTIYFGEGSWLTVV.

This chain joins TRBV5-1 and TRBJ2-5; TRBD1 aligns across 7 bases. The V segment lost 4 bases and the J segment 5 bases; nucleotides outside the gene matches: 11. CDR1 and CDR2 from the germline V gene are SGHRS and YFSETQ. The CDR3 extends over 15 amino acids. The DNA of the CDR3 is TGCGCCAGCAGCCTAAATACAGGGGCCGGGGAGACCCAGTACTTC. Translated: CASSLNTGAGETQYF.

The chain combines TRBV11-3 with TRBJ2-1; the match to TRBD1 covers 10 bases. This CDR3 comprises 18 residues. With V trimmed by 1 base and J by 0 bases, 6 bases remained unmatched. Germline CDR1 reads SGHNT; CDR2 reads YENEEA. CDR3 sequence: CASSLAADRGYSYNEQFF. CDR3 coding DNA: TGTGCCAGCAGCTTAGCCGCGGACAGGGGGTACTCCTACAATGAGCAGTTCTTC.

The V and J genes are TRBV5-1 and TRBJ2-5, with D perhaps TRBD2 (7 bases). CDR3 length: 15 residues. Germline V lookup: CDR1 SGHRS, CDR2 YFSETQ. The V gene lost 1 base and the J gene lost 4 bases, with 14 bases spanning the gap. The CDR3 sequence is CASSLLGGAGETQYF. The CDR3 nucleotides read TGCGCCAGCAGCTTGTTAGGGGGGGCTGGAGAGACCCAGTACTTC. Looking up the rest from reference TRBV5-1 and TRBJ2-5 gives the full variable domain: KAGVTQTPRYLIKTRGQQVTLSCSPISGHRSVSWYQQTPGQGLQFLFEYFSETQRNKGNFPGRFSGRQFSNSRSEMNVSTLELGDSALYLCASSLLGGAGETQYFGPGTRLLVL.

This chain connects TRBV7-2 to TRBJ2-5; 12 bases are a match to TRBD2. V lost 5 bases, J lost 5 bases, and 12 bases stayed unmatched. The germline gives CDR1 SGHTA, CDR2 FQGNSA. The CDR3 sequence is 17 residues long. DNA for the CDR3: TGTGCCAGCAGCCACGCCCTAGCGGGAGGGCCATCCGAGACCCAGTACTTC. This sequence encodes CASSHALAGGPSETQYF.

The chain links TRBV5-4 to TRBJ2-3, with 11 bases lining up with TRBD2. The CDR3 contains 19 residues. Germline V gene sequence: CDR1 SGHNT, CDR2 YYREEE (reference sequence). The V and J ends lost 4 bases and 0 bases, in that order; junction bases with no gene match: 13. The CDR3 is CASSMVGLAARASTDTQYF. CDR3 nucleotides: TGTGCCAGCAGCATGGTGGGACTAGCGGCCCGAGCTAGCACAGATACGCAGTATTTT.

This chain connects TRBV10-2 to TRBJ1-1; D may be TRBD1 (5 bases). CDR3 length: 13 residues. The germline gives CDR1 WSHSY, CDR2 SAAADI. The V and J ends lost 3 bases and 5 bases respectively, with 10 bases between them. The CDR3 DNA sequence: TGCGCCAGCAGTGACAGGGCGCGAACTGAAGCTTTCTTT. Protein sequence: CASSDRARTEAFF.

The chain employs TRBV30 and TRBJ2-2, with 10 bases that match TRBD2. The CDR3 runs 16 residues. V gave up 2 bases and J gave up 4 bases; unmatched junction bases: 7. Germline CDR1 is GTSNPN and CDR2 is SVGIG (reference sequence). CDR3 bases: TGTGCCTGGAGTCCTAGCGGGAGTCTTGTCACCGGGGAGCTGTTTTTT. It yields the protein CAWSPSGSLVTGELFF.

J is TRBJ2-3 and V is TRBV19; D remains unclear. V gave up 6 bases and J gave up 0 bases, with 10 bases separating them. The CDR3 spans 14 residues. Per germline, CDR1 LNHDA and CDR2 SQIVND (reference sequence). CDR3 in amino acids: CASRYQRSTDTQYF. The CDR3 DNA sequence: TGTGCCAGTAGGTATCAGCGAAGCACAGATACGCAGTATTTT.

V is TRBV7-2 and J is TRBJ2-1; the match to TRBD2 covers 9 bases. Germline assignment: CDR1 SGHTA and CDR2 FQGNSA. The CDR3 loop spans 16 amino acids. V gave up 4 bases and J gave up 5 bases; unmatched junction bases: 9. CDR3 coding DNA: TGTGCCAGCAGCTCCCCGGGACTAGCTTTGAACAATGAGCAGTTCTTC. Encoded protein: CASSSPGLALNNEQFF.

Here the CDR3 reads CATSDRPGTGGRNEQFF. The CDR3 nucleotides are TGTGCCACCAGTGACCGCCCCGGGACAGGGGGACGCAATGAGCAGTTCTTC. The V and J genes are TRBV24-1 and TRBJ2-1; 11 bases match TRBD1. The CDR3 covers 17 residues. CDR1 KGHDR and CDR2 SFDVKD come from the germline V gene. Trimming cost V 4 bases and J 6 bases; bases outside gene matches: 10.